These 2 T cell receptor beta chains were sequenced from one sample in a study of CD8+CD57+ T cells in acquired aplastic anemia. Individuals selected for sequencing had exhibited CD8+CD57+ cell expansion on flow cytometry. TCR beta VDJ and CDR3 were profiled, and genomic DNA was the template. TCRdb fed the reads into MiXCR, producing one record per CDR3 protein. Of roughly 250,000 distinct CDR3 sequences listed, 70% to 85% are singletons. Sequencing used sorted CD4+, CD8+, or CD8+CD57+ T cells (not recorded which) from PBMCs. These receptors were taken from a human donor with aplastic anemia.

The chain combines TRBV19 with TRBJ2-3; the D gene is possibly TRBD2 (5 bases). In germline, CDR1 is LNHDA, CDR2 SQIVND (reference sequence). This CDR3 region has 14 residues. With 3 bases removed from V and 6 bases from J, the gap between germline ends came to 13 bases. The CDR3 is CASSITGGPDTQYF. The CDR3 DNA reads TGTGCCAGTAGTATCACTGGAGGTCCCGATACGCAGTATTTT.

Notes on this clonotype: One end of the junction varies from germline; a read error may be responsible. The chain joins TRBV7-8 to TRBJ2-3; TRBD2 might be the D (7 bases). The CDR3 length is 14 residues. The germline CDR1 and CDR2 sequences are SGHVS and FQNEAQ. The CDR3 coding sequence is TGTGCCAGCACCAGCGCGCGGGAGCCCGACAGGTACGCATTT. This codes for CASTSAREPDRYAF.